The rows below give T cell receptor beta chains drawn from one sample of a study of T-cell reconstitution after alpha-beta-depleted transplantation in children. TCRdb reprocessed the PCR reads via MiXCR and lists one record per CDR3 protein. The sample has around 400,000 distinct CDR3 sequences, just over 20% seen once. This specimen was PBMCs from the stem cell graft donor, taken from the stem cell graft. These receptors all come from a human donor who donated a stem cell graft to a child with acute myeloid leukemia. CDR3s leave out the opening cysteine and the closing phenylalanine or tryptophan. Size is stated for part of the rows, as once, few or many counts, or as a class when the clone is expanded.

abundance	j_gene	v_gene	CDR3aa
NA	TRBJ2-3	TRBV19	ASSPPDPVADTQY
NA	TRBJ2-3	TRBV7-2	ASSLRSSSTDTQY
many	TRBJ2-3	TRBV29-1	SVESTEGSTDTQY
many	TRBJ2-5	TRBV29-1	SVEEGGEETQY
NA	TRBJ2-3	TRBV7-9	ASSPRTSGSYTDTQY
many	TRBJ1-4	TRBV6-5	ASSYSMEGGEKLF
few	TRBJ2-7	TRBV5-1	ASSLDGQGGYEQY
few	TRBJ2-7	TRBV12-3/TRBV12-4	ASSGNGPYEQY
NA	TRBJ2-1	TRBV5-1	ASSQNPGLAGSSEQF
NA	TRBJ2-1	TRBV5-1	ASSPGLAGALYNEQF
many	TRBJ2-7	TRBV20-1	SARAGGAMGEQY
NA	TRBJ2-1	TRBV10-3	ATGARLGSDEQF
few	TRBJ2-1	TRBV12-3/TRBV12-4	ASSLQREGEQF
many	TRBJ2-3	TRBV20-1	SATYGAGGQTDTQY
many	TRBJ2-1	TRBV25-1	ASSEWTSGNNEQF
many	TRBJ2-1	TRBV12-3/TRBV12-4	ASSLASGTYNEQF
many	TRBJ2-7	TRBV29-1	SAGQGQSYEQY
few	TRBJ2-7	TRBV28	ASSPRDRFYEQY
many	TRBJ2-7	TRBV28	ASSLGDRDVHEQY
few	TRBJ1-6	TRBV5-1	ASSLNPDAGSSPLH
many	TRBJ1-2	TRBV20-1	SASTGYYGYT
few	TRBJ2-3	TRBV7-2	ASSYSGSLAY